These 8 T cell receptor beta chains came from one sample sequenced in a study of blood T cell repertoires in COVID-19 (dated by TCRdb to the early 2020s). Libraries were built with the immunoSEQ multiplex PCR assay. Imported from immuneACCESS, the table was reduced by TCRdb to in-frame sequences with V and J called. These copies leave out some clones; in studies compared against another copy, an unresolved V gene accounts for under half, and the cause of the remainder is not known. The sample includes about 180,000 clones, with roughly 87% observed a single time. 1% to 1.5% of the sample is in the top ten clones. The specimen was PBMCs or T cells enriched from blood (not recorded which). These receptors all come from a human donor with acute COVID-19. The donor label of this sample is uncertain.

The sample holds one count of this clone. The chain recombines TRBV19 with TRBJ1-3; a possible D gene is TRBD1 (6 bases). Trimming removed 6 bases from V and 5 bases from J, with 23 bases in between. Germline V gene lookup returns CDR1 LNHDA and CDR2 SQIVND (reference sequence). The CDR3 has 17 residues. Here the CDR3 DNA reads TGTGCCAGTAGGGACTTACAGGGAAGGTCGGAAAGAAACACCATATATTTT. Its protein is CASRDLQGRSERNTIYF.

This chain joins TRBV4-3 and TRBJ2-3; 7 bases are a match to TRBD1. The germline CDR1 and CDR2 sequences are LGHNA and YSLEER. The CDR3 totals 18 residues. With 3 bases clipped from V and 1 base from J, the junction kept 13 bases outside the gene matches. CDR3 sequence reads: CASSQSTHRGMGTDTQYF. CDR3 in DNA: TGCGCCAGCAGCCAGTCGACCCACAGGGGAATGGGCACAGATACGCAGTATTTT.

The V and J genes are TRBV6-6 and TRBJ2-5, with D maybe TRBD2 (6 bases). Germline assignment: CDR1 MNHNY and CDR2 SVGAGI (reference sequence). The V and J ends lost 10 bases and 5 bases respectively, with 23 bases between them. The CDR3 covers 15 residues. The CDR3 DNA sequence: TGTGCCACCCAAGGTTATGCGGGGAGTGTGGAGACCCAGTACTTC. Translation gives CATQGYAGSVETQYF.

This clone was counted once. The chain has TRBV10-1 and TRBJ1-1; D not resolved. Germline lookup yields CDR1 WNHNN and CDR2 SYGVQD (reference sequence). CDR3 length: 11 amino acids. Trimming took off 6 bases at V and 8 bases at J, with 10 bases between the two ends. The CDR3 DNA sequence: TGCGCCAGCAGCGACGGAGGGGAAGCTTTCTTT. This sequence encodes CASSDGGEAFF.

The V gene is TRBV5-1, the J gene TRBJ1-6; TRBD1 matches at 7 bases. Per germline, CDR1 SGHRS and CDR2 YFSETQ. V was clipped by 0 bases and J by 6 bases; unmatched bases: 3. The CDR3 is made up of 15 amino acids. CDR3 DNA sequence: TGCGCCAGCAGCTTGGAGGGGGCGTTTAATTCACCCCTCCACTTT. It yields the protein CASSLEGAFNSPLHF.

There are a few counts of this clone. The V and J genes are TRBV4-2 and TRBJ1-1; 8 bases align to TRBD1. The CDR3 totals 16 residues. CDR1 LGHNA and CDR2 YNFKEQ come from the germline V gene. V gave up 2 bases and J gave up 2 bases; unmatched junction bases: 7. CDR3 amino acids: CASSQSGRGLNTEAFF. DNA of the CDR3: TGTGCCAGCAGCCAAAGCGGCAGGGGGCTAAACACTGAAGCTTTCTTT.

The chain couples TRBV5-1 to TRBJ1-4; 11 positions agree with TRBD1. The CDR3 has 16 residues. CDR1 and CDR2 (germline): SGHRS, YFSETQ. V gave up 4 bases and J gave up 4 bases; unmatched junction bases: 6. Here the CDR3 DNA reads TGCGCCAGCAGCCCGGACAGGGGGCCCTTTAATGAAAAACTGTTTTTT. Protein product: CASSPDRGPFNEKLFF.

The chain recombines TRBV5-5 with TRBJ2-2, with D uncertain. The CDR3 runs to 14 residues. V lost 0 bases and J lost 0, with 3 bases in between. Germline V gene lookup returns CDR1 SGHKS and CDR2 YYEKEE (reference sequence). The CDR3 nucleotides are TGTGCCAGCAGCTTGGGGCCGAACACCGGGGAGCTGTTTTTT. This gives the protein CASSLGPNTGELFF. The whole variable domain, filled in from reference TRBV5-5 and TRBJ2-2, reads DAGVTQSPTHLIKTRGQQVTLRCSPISGHKSVSWYQQVLGQGPQFIFQYYEKEERGRGNFPDRFSARQFPNYSSELNVNALLLGDSALYLCASSLGPNTGELFFGEGSRLTVL.